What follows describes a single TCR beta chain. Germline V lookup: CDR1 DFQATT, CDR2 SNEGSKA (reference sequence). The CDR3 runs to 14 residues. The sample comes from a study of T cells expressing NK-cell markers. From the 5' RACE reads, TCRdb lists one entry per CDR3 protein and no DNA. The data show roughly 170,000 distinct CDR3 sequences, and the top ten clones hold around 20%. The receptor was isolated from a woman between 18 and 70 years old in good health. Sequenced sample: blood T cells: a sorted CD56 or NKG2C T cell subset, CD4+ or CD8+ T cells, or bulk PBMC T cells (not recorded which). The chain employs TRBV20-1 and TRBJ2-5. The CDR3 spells CSARDFTDQETQYF.